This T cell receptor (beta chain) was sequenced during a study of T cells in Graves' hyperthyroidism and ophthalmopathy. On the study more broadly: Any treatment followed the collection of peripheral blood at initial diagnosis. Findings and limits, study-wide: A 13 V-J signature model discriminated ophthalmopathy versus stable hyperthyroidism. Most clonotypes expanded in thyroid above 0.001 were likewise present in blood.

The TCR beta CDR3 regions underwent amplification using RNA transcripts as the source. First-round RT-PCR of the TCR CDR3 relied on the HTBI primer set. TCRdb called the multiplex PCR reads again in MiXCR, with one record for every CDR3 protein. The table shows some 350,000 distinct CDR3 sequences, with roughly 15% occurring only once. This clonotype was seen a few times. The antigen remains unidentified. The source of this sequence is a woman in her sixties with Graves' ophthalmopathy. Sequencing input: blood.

The CDR3 loop reads CASSPGGATNTGELFF. The CDR3 bases are TGCGCCAGCAGCCCAGGGGGGGCGACGAACACCGGGGAGCTGTTTTTT. V usage is TRBV5-1 and J usage is TRBJ2-2; tentatively, D is TRBD1 or TRBD2 (7 bases each). V gave up 4 bases and J gave up 0 bases, with 13 bases separating them. CDR1 is SGHRS and CDR2 is YFSETQ in the germline V gene. This CDR3 is 16 amino acids long.